The 22 T cell receptor beta chains reported below all come from one sample, sequenced in a study of blood T cell repertoires in COVID-19. Method: immunoSEQ multiplex PCR; TCRdb's copy keeps in-frame clones and lacks some. Found here are a few hundred thousand clones, over 85% of them singletons; the top ten hold 1.5% to 2%. Input material: peripheral blood. These receptors all stem from a woman in her 30s with COVID-19, enrolled during active disease.

This CDR3 reads CASRPTGDPTREQYV. CDR3 coding DNA: TGTGCCAGCAGACCTACAGGGGACCCCACTCGTGAGCAGTACGTC. The rearrangement uses TRBV27 and TRBJ2-7, with 7 bases identical to TRBD1. From germline, CDR1 is MNHEY and CDR2 SMNVEV (reference sequence). With 6 bases clipped from V and 7 bases from J, the junction kept 15 bases outside the gene matches. The CDR3 runs to 15 residues.

J is TRBJ1-2 and V is TRBV12-5; TRBD1 aligns across 9 bases. This CDR3 is built from 14 residues. Germline V gene lookup returns CDR1 LGHNT and CDR2 FRNRAP. After removal of 4 bases from V and 6 bases from J, the junction contained 6 bases not matched to a gene. The CDR3: CASGWGTGRNGYTF. CDR3 sequence (DNA): TGTGCTAGTGGTTGGGGGACAGGGAGGAATGGCTACACCTTC.

The chain couples TRBV9 to TRBJ2-2; D may be TRBD1 (6 bases). Between the trimmed V and J ends, which lost 0 bases and 1 base, there was a span of 10 bases. Germline V gene data show CDR1 as SGDLS and CDR2 as YYNGEE. This CDR3 comprises 16 residues. The CDR3 reads CASSVDLGQNTGELFF. The CDR3 DNA is TGTGCCAGCAGCGTAGATCTGGGACAGAACACCGGGGAGCTGTTTTTT. Full variable domain (remainder filled in from reference TRBV9 and TRBJ2-2): DSGVTQTPKHLITATGQRVTLRCSPRSGDLSVYWYQQSLDQGLQFLIQYYNGEERAKGNILERFSAQQFPDLHSELNLSSLELGDSALYFCASSVDLGQNTGELFFGEGSRLTVL.

V usage is TRBV24-1 and J usage is TRBJ2-5; D is possibly TRBD1 (7 bases). Trimming took off 3 bases at V and 3 bases at J, with 16 bases between the two ends. This CDR3 is 16 amino acids long. Germline lookup yields CDR1 KGHDR and CDR2 SFDVKD. CDR3 residues: CATSDISGGRKETQYF. As DNA, the CDR3 is TGTGCCACCAGTGATATTTCAGGGGGGAGAAAAGAGACCCAGTACTTC.

V gene TRBV9 combines with J gene TRBJ1-4; tentatively, D is TRBD1 (6 bases). Germline V gene lookup returns CDR1 SGDLS and CDR2 YYNGEE. V was cut by 0 bases and J by 7 bases, with 10 bases left in between. CDR3 size: 14 residues. The CDR3 bases are TGTGCCAGCAGCGTAGGGGCAGGGGCTGAAAAACTGTTTTTT. Translation gives CASSVGAGAEKLFF. Variable domain in full (rest from reference TRBV9 and TRBJ1-4): DSGVTQTPKHLITATGQRVTLRCSPRSGDLSVYWYQQSLDQGLQFLIQYYNGEERAKGNILERFSAQQFPDLHSELNLSSLELGDSALYFCASSVGAGAEKLFFGSGTQLSVL.

This chain uses TRBV6-2 or TRBV6-3 with TRBJ2-3; tentatively, D is TRBD2 (5 bases). Germline V CDR1 and CDR2: MNHEY, SVGEGT. The CDR3 extends over 13 amino acids. With 4 bases removed from V and 3 bases from J, the gap between germline ends came to 8 bases. CDR3 nucleotide sequence: TGTGCCAGCAGTTCGACTAATACAGATACGCAGTATTTT. Translated: CASSSTNTDTQYF.

To note about this clone: Other DNA sequences of this sample code for an identical CDR3. The chain carries TRBV12-3 or TRBV12-4 and TRBJ1-1; 7 bases map to TRBD1. The junction had 0 bases not matched to a gene; V was cut back by 2 bases and J by 3 bases. The CDR3 is 13 residues long. Here the CDR3 reads CASSLTGDTEAFF. CDR3 DNA: TGTGCCAGCAGTTTAACAGGGGACACTGAAGCTTTCTTT.

V gene TRBV5-1 combines with J gene TRBJ2-2; 8 bases line up with TRBD1. The CDR3 spans 17 residues. V lost 0 bases to trimming and J lost 4 bases; unmatched junction nucleotides: 8. Germline loops: CDR1 SGHRS, CDR2 YFSETQ. CDR3 nucleotides: TGCGCCAGCAGCTTGGGAGGACAGGGTGACGGCACCGGGGAGCTGTTTTTT. It encodes CASSLGGQGDGTGELFF.

The rearrangement uses TRBV2 and TRBJ2-2; 8 positions agree with TRBD1. The V gene's germline CDR1 is SNHLY and CDR2 FYNNEI. The CDR3 totals 14 residues. With V trimmed by 5 bases and J by 6 bases, 5 bases remained unmatched. The DNA for the CDR3 is TGTGCCAGCAGTTCATGGACAGGGTCCGGGGAGCTGTTTTTT. Translated: CASSSWTGSGELFF.

The V and J genes are TRBV6-6 and TRBJ2-1; 8 bases agree with TRBD1. This CDR3 has 17 residues. With V trimmed by 5 bases and J by 0 bases, 9 bases remained unmatched. Per the germline V gene, CDR1 is MNHNY and CDR2 is SVGAGI (reference sequence). Here the CDR3 DNA reads TGTGCCAGCAGTCGCTGGACAGGGATGGGCTCCTACAATGAGCAGTTCTTC. Its protein product is CASSRWTGMGSYNEQFF.

The V gene is TRBV18, the J gene TRBJ2-5; TRBD2 agrees at 9 bases. This CDR3 contains 15 residues. Trimming took 0 bases from V and 5 from J; bases not matched to a gene: 4. CDR1 is KGHSH and CDR2 is LQKENI in the germline V gene. CDR3 sequence: CASSPPGTSWETQYF. CDR3 bases: TGTGCCAGCTCACCACCCGGGACTAGCTGGGAGACCCAGTACTTC.

The chain carries TRBV29-1 and TRBJ2-7, with D perhaps TRBD1 (5 bases). Trimming stripped 4 bases from V and 9 bases from J, with 16 bases between. This CDR3 is built from 12 residues. Germline values: CDR1 SQVTM, CDR2 ANQGSEA. The CDR3: CSVVSGLDRQYF. In DNA, the CDR3 is TGCAGCGTTGTCTCAGGGCTCGATAGGCAGTACTTC.

The V call is TRBV7-3, the J call TRBJ2-2; no clear D. Germline V gene lookup returns CDR1 SGHTA and CDR2 FQGTGA. The CDR3 covers 13 residues. V was clipped by 0 bases and J by 5 bases, with 4 bases between them. DNA of the CDR3: TGTGCCAGCAGCTTAACCCTTACCGGGGAGCTGTTTTTT. It codes for CASSLTLTGELFF.

V is TRBV6-5 and J is TRBJ1-2; possible D gene TRBD1, 6 bases. Per germline, CDR1 MNHEY and CDR2 SVGAGI. The CDR3 sequence is 13 residues long. Trimming cost V 10 bases and J 2 bases, with 14 bases left between them. DNA for the CDR3: TGTGCCACCTCCCTGGACAGAAACTATGGCTACACCTTC. Its translation: CATSLDRNYGYTF.

The CDR3 reads CASSFRTDYGYTF. In nucleotides, the CDR3 is TGTGCCAGCAGTTTTAGGACAGACTATGGCTACACCTTC. The genes are TRBV6-5 and TRBJ1-2; TRBD1 might be the D (6 bases). The CDR3 has 13 amino acids. The V end was cut by 4 bases, the J end by 3 bases, with 9 bases between. CDR1 and CDR2 from the germline V gene are MNHEY and SVGAGI.

The CDR3 DNA follows: TGTGCCAGCAGCTCGGGACTAGCGGGGGGCCCCTCCTACAATGAGCAGTTCTTC. This encodes CASSSGLAGGPSYNEQFF. The rearrangement uses TRBV7-9 and TRBJ2-1; 15 bases match TRBD2. The CDR3 runs to 18 residues. J gave up 0 bases and V 4 bases, and 4 bases lay outside the gene matches. Germline lookup yields CDR1 SEHNR and CDR2 FQNEAQ (reference sequence).

The chain is built from TRBV19 and TRBJ1-4; D is unresolved. Looked up from germline, CDR1 is LNHDA and CDR2 is SQIVND (reference sequence). V shed 7 bases and J shed 4 bases, with 16 bases lying between them. There are 15 residues in the CDR3. This CDR3 is CASKLSAGFNEKLFF. The CDR3 DNA is TGTGCCAGTAAATTGTCTGCGGGATTTAATGAAAAACTGTTTTTT.

The J gene is TRBJ1-1, the V gene TRBV18, with 7 bases identical to TRBD1. This CDR3 spans 13 amino acids. V lost 3 bases to trimming and J lost 6 bases; unmatched junction nucleotides: 4. The germline V gene has CDR1 KGHSH and CDR2 LQKENI. DNA of the CDR3: TGTGCCAGCTCACCGGGTACAGGGGCTGAAGCTTTCTTT. It codes for CASSPGTGAEAFF.

The rearrangement joins TRBV9 to TRBJ2-2, with 9 bases matching TRBD2. CDR3 length equals 16 residues. The junction had 0 bases not matched to a gene; V was cut back by 0 bases and J by 0 bases. Germline V gives CDR1 SGDLS, CDR2 YYNGEE. CDR3 residues: CASSVGLAANTGELFF. The CDR3 coding sequence is TGTGCCAGCAGCGTAGGACTAGCGGCGAACACCGGGGAGCTGTTTTTT.

This chain links TRBV4-2 with TRBJ2-3, with 11 positions matching TRBD2. The CDR3 is 18 amino acids. The V and J ends lost 4 bases and 2 bases, in that order; junction bases with no gene match: 11. Germline V gene data show CDR1 as LGHNA and CDR2 as YNFKEQ. As DNA, the CDR3 is TGTGCCAGCAGCCTCGGCTCTAGCGGGGGGACTTACACAGATACGCAGTATTTT. Encoded protein: CASSLGSSGGTYTDTQYF.

The rearrangement joins TRBV10-1 to TRBJ2-7; 11 bases line up with TRBD2. Germline values: CDR1 WNHNN, CDR2 SYGVQD (reference sequence). J gave up 3 bases and V 5 bases, and 6 bases lay outside the gene matches. The CDR3 sequence is 15 residues long. CDR3 protein: CASSPLAGDHYEQYF. The CDR3 DNA follows: TGCGCCAGCAGTCCACTAGCGGGGGACCACTACGAGCAGTACTTC.

This chain links TRBV6-5 with TRBJ1-2; 9 bases map to TRBD1. The V segment lost 4 bases and the J segment 8 bases; nucleotides outside the gene matches: 11. The CDR3 length is 15 residues. Germline V lookup: CDR1 MNHEY, CDR2 SVGAGI. The CDR3 DNA reads TGTGCCAGCAGTTCAACCTACAGGGGGCTGGAAGGCTACACCTTC. This sequence encodes CASSSTYRGLEGYTF.